This T cell receptor beta chain stems from a study of tumor and adjacent non-tumor tissue in lung cancer. Across the whole study: The cohort had around twelve adenocarcinoma, 2 squamous cell and 1 small cell patients.

There are a few counts of this clonotype. Its antigen is still unknown. A much larger clone lies a single base off, so this may be a read error. A modified ARM-PCR protocol with three rounds of nested PCR amplified TCRbeta. One entry per CDR3 protein, called by TCRdb with MiXCR from the multiplex PCR reads. The profile shows more than 120,000 distinct CDR3 sequences, roughly 70% of them singletons. This sample's RNA came from whole unsorted tissue. Newly diagnosed lung cancer patients had thoracic surgery in China, August–late 2014, without prior chemotherapy. Study conclusions and caveats: TCR diversity was significantly greater in tumor than normal lung tissue.

The CDR3 totals 13 residues. Germline V CDR1 and CDR2: DFQATT, SNEGSKA (reference sequence). This clonotype originated in a man in his sixties with small cell lung cancer. Sequencing input: lung tumor tissue. The rearrangement joins TRBV20-1 to TRBJ2-4; perhaps TRBD2 as D (6 bases). Written as DNA, the CDR3 is TGCAGTGCCCTAAATAGCGGTCGAAACATTCTGTACTTC. Its protein is CSALNSGRNILYF.